This TCR beta chain was sequenced for a study of OX40 agonist ivuxolimab in advanced cancers. Turning to the study itself: Patients in the trial were receiving intravenous ivuxolimab every 2 weeks, at doses of 0.01 to 10 mg/kg.

There are 15 residues in the CDR3. The germline V gene encodes CDR1 SGDLS and CDR2 YYNGEE. J was trimmed by 2 bases and V by 2 bases; bases with no gene match: 3. Assay used: immunoSEQ multiplex PCR; TCRdb lists only in-frame clones, some missing. The profile shows 20,000 to 30,000 clones, 75% to 85% of them singletons. This clonotype originated in an adult with an advanced solid tumor such as melanoma, head and neck, liver or kidney cancer. The chain is built from TRBV9 and TRBJ2-3; TRBD1 matches at 9 bases. Sequenced material: CD4+ or CD8+ T cells sorted from blood, taken in a trial of the OX40 agonist ivuxolimab. In nucleotides, the CDR3 is TGTGCCAGCAGCGTGACAGGGGGGGACACAGATACGCAGTATTTT. Protein product: CASSVTGGDTDTQYF.